This entry features one T cell receptor (beta chain) sequence. This clone was seen only a few times. The antigen it recognizes is unknown. Nothing much larger sits one base from this clone, and base qualities are not available. The immunoSEQ Assay, which relies on bias-controlled multiplex PCR amplification of genomic DNA, was used to profile TCRbeta CDR3 regions. From the authors' description of their analysis: The absolute abundance of each unique TCRbeta CDR3 region was quantified after sequences were collapsed and filtered. Differential abundance was assessed using a binomial (Fisher-equivalent) model and a beta-binomial model in which time-dependent variance fitted from healthy donors was added. Clones with fewer than 5 combined templates were removed, and differential abundance was called for clones with a Benjamini-Hochberg FDR below 0.01. The form v = (b*log(k)+a)^2 was used to model beta-binomial variance as a function of total template count across the two samples. TCRdb limited this immuneACCESS table to in-frame rearrangements with V and J called. A share of clones is missing; checked studies link under half to unresolved V genes, and the rest is unexplained. The V and J calls and clone size were taken over from that table, and D and trimming were inferred from the DNA. In all, the sample holds 75,000 to 90,000 clones, and over 85% of those were seen once. Roughly 7% of the sample belongs to the ten largest clones.

This sample was taken from a study of identifying expanded T cells in peripheral blood (dated by TCRdb to the late 2010s). Regarding the study in general: Separate aliquots of the same genomic DNA pool were sequenced to produce technical replicates, and four replicates were compared in pairs.

During the collection period, no infections or other immune events were recorded for the healthy donors. Healthy-donor blood repertoires served as a training cohort to calibrate time-dependent variance in a beta-binomial model of T-cell clone differential abundance. There were about ten healthy donors in the training cohort, of whom 3 were female and 7 were male. The donors were between roughly 25 and 70 years old, with an average age of roughly 41 years. Whole blood was collected from each healthy donor at three time points spaced two weeks apart and obtained from a commercial supplier. Genomic DNA was extracted from unsorted whole blood for immunosequencing. General conclusions and limits of the study: For all healthy donors, the variance in clone template counts between roughly two-week samples rose significantly as total template count increased. The beta-binomial model significantly reduced the number of clones called differentially abundant and the false-positive rate across all healthy-donor time intervals. Between technical replicates the binomial model flagged around 1.2 differentially abundant clones, whereas over roughly 2 weeks the binomial model flagged about 15 and over about four weeks 19 to 20. The authors expected biological variance in healthy repertoires might increase further over much longer intervals such as months to years.

According to the germline V gene, CDR1 reads MNHEY and CDR2 reads SVGAGI. Trimmed from V: 5 bases; trimmed from J: 9 bases; junction bases lacking a gene match: 9. Measured from the cysteine to the phenylalanine, the CDR3 is 15 residues long. Only CDR3 DNA remains: 45 bases, in frame from the first base. Recombination connected TRBV6-5 to TRBJ2-1; 11 central bases correspond to TRBD2. This sequence was found in a person aged 18 to 70 in good health. The sample consisted of blood. CDR3 sequence: CASSLLAGGSGEQFF. The nucleotide sequence reads TGTGCCAGCAGTCTGCTAGCGGGGGGTTCGGGTGAGCAGTTCTTC.